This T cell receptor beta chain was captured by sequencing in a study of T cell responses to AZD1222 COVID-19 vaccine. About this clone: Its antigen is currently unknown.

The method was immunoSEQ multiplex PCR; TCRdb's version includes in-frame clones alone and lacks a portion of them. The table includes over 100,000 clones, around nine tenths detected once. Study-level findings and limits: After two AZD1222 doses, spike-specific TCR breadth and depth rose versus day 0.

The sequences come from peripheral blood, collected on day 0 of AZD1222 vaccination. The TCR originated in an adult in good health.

The CDR3 nucleotides read TGCGCCAGCAGCTTGGGTTCGGGGGACTACGAGCAGTACTTC. It encodes CASSLGSGDYEQYF. J is TRBJ2-7 and V is TRBV5-1; possibly TRBD2 for D (6 bases). V lost 0 bases to trimming and J lost 3 bases, with 10 bases between them. The CDR3 extends over 14 amino acids. The germline V gene has CDR1 SGHRS and CDR2 YFSETQ.